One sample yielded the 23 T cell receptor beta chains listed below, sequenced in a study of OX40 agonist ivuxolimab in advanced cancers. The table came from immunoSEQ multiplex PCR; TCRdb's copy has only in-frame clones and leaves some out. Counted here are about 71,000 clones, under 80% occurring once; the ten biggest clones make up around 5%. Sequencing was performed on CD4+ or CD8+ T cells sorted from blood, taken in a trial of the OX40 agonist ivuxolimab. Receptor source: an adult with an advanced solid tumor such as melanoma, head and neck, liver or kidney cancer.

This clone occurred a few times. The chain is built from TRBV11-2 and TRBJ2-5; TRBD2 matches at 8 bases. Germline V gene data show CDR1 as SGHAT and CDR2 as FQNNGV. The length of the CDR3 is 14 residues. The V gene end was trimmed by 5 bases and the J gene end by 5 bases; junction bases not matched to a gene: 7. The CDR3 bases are TGTGCCAGCAGCCTTGGACTAGCAATTGAGACCCAGTACTTC. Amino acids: CASSLGLAIETQYF.

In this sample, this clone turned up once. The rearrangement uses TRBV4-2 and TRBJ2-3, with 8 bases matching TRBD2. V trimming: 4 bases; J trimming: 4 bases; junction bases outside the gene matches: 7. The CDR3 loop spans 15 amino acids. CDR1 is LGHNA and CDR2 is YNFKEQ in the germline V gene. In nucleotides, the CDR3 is TGTGCCAGCAGCCTACTGGGACTAGTCGCAGATACGCAGTATTTT. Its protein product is CASSLLGLVADTQYF.

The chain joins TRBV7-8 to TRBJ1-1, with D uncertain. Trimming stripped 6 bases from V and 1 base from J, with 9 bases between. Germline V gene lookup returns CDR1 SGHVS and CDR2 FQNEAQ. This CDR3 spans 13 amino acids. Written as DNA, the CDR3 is TGTGCCAGCAGTTCCCCCCCGAACACTGAAGCTTTCTTT. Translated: CASSSPPNTEAFF.

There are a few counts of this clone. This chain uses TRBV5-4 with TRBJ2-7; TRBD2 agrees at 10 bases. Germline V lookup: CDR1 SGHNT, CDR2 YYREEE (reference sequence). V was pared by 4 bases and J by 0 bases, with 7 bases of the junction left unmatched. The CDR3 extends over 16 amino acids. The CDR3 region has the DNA TGTGCCAGCAGCAGACGGACTAGCGGACGCTCCTACGAGCAGTACTTC. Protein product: CASSRRTSGRSYEQYF.

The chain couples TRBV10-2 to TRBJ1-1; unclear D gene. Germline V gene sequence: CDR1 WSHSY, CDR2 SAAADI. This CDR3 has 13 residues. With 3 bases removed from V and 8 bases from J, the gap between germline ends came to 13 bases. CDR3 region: CASSEGRLYEAFF. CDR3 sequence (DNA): TGCGCCAGCAGTGAAGGACGTCTCTACGAAGCTTTCTTT.

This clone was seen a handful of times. The CDR3 is CASSMGGTDTQYF. CDR3 in DNA: TGTGCCAGTAGTATGGGAGGCACAGATACGCAGTATTTT. This chain connects TRBV19 to TRBJ2-3, with D possibly matching TRBD2 (5 bases). The CDR3 consists of 13 residues. The germline CDR1 and CDR2 sequences are LNHDA and SQIVND (reference sequence). V was clipped by 3 bases and J by 1 base, with 5 bases between them.

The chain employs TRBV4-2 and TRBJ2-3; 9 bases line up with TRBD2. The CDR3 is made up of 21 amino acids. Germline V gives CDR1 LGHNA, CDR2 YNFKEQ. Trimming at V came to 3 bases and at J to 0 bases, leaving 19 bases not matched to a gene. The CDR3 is CASSQSRWLAGPERSTDTQYF. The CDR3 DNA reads TGTGCCAGCAGCCAGAGCAGGTGGCTAGCGGGACCCGAAAGAAGCACAGATACGCAGTATTTT.

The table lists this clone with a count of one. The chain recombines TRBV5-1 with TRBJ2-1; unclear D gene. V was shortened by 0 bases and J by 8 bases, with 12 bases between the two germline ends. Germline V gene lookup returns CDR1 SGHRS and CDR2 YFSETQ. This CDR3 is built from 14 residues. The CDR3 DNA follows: TGCGCCAGCAGCTTGGCCAGGTCTACCGATGAGCAGTTCTTC. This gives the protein CASSLARSTDEQFF.

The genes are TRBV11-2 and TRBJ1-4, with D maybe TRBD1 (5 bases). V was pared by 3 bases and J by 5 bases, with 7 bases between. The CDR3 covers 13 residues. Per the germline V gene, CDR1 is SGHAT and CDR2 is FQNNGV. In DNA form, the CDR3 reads TGTGCCAGCAGCTTCGGGGCAAATGAAAAACTGTTTTTT. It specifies CASSFGANEKLFF.

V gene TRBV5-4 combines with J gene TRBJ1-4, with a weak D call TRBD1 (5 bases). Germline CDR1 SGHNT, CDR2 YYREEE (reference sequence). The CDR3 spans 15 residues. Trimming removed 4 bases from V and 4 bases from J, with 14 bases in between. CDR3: CASSPGTAVNEKLFF. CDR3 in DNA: TGTGCCAGCAGCCCCGGGACGGCTGTTAATGAAAAACTGTTTTTT. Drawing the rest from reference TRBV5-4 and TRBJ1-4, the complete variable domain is ETGVTQSPTHLIKTRGQQVTLRCSSQSGHNTVSWYQQALGQGPQFIFQYYREEENGRGNFPPRFSGLQFPNYSSELNVNALELDDSALYLCASSPGTAVNEKLFFGSGTQLSVL.

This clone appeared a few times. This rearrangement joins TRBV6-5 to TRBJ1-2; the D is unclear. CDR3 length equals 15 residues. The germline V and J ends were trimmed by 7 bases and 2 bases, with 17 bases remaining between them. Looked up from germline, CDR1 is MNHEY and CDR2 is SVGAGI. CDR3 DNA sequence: TGTGCCAGCATCAAAATCGGGTCTTACAACTATGGCTACACCTTC. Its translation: CASIKIGSYNYGYTF.

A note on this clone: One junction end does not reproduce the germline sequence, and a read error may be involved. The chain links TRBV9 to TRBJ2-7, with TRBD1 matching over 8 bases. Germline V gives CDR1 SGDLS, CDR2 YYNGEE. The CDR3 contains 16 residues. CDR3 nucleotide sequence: TGTGCCAGCAGCGTAGTAGCAGGGGGCCCTTCCTACGAGCAGTGCTTC. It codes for CASSVVAGGPSYEQCF.

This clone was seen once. The CDR3 region has the DNA TGTGCCAGCTCACCACCTGCTAGCGGGAGCGGCGGGGAGCTGTTTTTT. Its translation: CASSPPASGSGGELFF. The chain uses TRBV18 and TRBJ2-2; 10 nucleotides line up with TRBD2. The ends lost 0 bases at V and 7 bases at J; junction bases unmatched: 5. Per the germline V gene, CDR1 is KGHSH and CDR2 is LQKENI. The CDR3 covers 16 residues.

CDR3 nucleotide sequence: TGTGCCAGTGGAGGCGGGGAGCTGTTTTTT. It specifies CASGGGELFF. This chain links TRBV19 with TRBJ2-2, with D tentatively TRBD2 (5 bases). The CDR3 runs to 10 residues. The V gene's germline CDR1 is LNHDA and CDR2 SQIVND (reference sequence). Trimming cost V 8 bases and J 7 bases, with 5 bases left between them.

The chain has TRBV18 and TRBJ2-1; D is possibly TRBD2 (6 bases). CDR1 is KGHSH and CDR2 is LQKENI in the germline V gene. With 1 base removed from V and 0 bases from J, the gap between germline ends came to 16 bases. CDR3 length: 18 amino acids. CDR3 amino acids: CASSPLRWGEGSYNEQFF. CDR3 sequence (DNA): TGTGCCAGCTCACCACTCCGGTGGGGGGAAGGCTCCTACAATGAGCAGTTCTTC.

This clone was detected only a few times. The CDR3 loop is CASSQGTGRAPLHF. The CDR3 DNA sequence: TGTGCCAGCAGCCAAGGGACAGGTCGGGCACCCCTCCACTTT. The chain is built from TRBV14 and TRBJ1-6, with 7 bases lining up with TRBD1. The ends lost 1 base at V and 11 bases at J; junction bases unmatched: 5. Germline values: CDR1 SGHDN, CDR2 FVKESK. This CDR3 region has 14 residues.

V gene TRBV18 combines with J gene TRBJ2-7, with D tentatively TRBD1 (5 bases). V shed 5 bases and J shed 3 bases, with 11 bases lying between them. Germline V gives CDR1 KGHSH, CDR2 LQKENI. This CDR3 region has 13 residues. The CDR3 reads CASSLGQGYEQYF. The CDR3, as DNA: TGTGCCAGCTCATTAGGGCAGGGCTACGAGCAGTACTTC. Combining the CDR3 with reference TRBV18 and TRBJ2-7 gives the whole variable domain NAGVMQNPRHLVRRRGQEARLRCSPMKGHSHVYWYRQLPEEGLKFMVYLQKENIIDESGMPKERFSAEFPKEGPSILRIQQVVRGDSAAYFCASSLGQGYEQYFGPGTRLTVT.

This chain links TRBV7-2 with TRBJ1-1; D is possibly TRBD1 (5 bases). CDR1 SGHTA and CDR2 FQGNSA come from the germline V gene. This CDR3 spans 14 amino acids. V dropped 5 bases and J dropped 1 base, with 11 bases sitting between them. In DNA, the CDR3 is TGTGCCAGCAGCGCCGCCGGGGGGAACACTGAAGCTTTCTTT. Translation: CASSAAGGNTEAFF.

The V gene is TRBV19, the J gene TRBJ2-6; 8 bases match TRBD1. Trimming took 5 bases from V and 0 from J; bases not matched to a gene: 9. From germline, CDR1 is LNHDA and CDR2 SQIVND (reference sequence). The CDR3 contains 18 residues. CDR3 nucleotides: TGTGCCAGTAGTTCCTCGGGACAGGCGATCTCTGGGGCCAACGTCCTGACTTTC. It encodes CASSSSGQAISGANVLTF.

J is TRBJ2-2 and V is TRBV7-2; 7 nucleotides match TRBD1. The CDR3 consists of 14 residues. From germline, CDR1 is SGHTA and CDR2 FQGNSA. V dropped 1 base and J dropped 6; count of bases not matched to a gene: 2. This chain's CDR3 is CASSLDRGPGELFF. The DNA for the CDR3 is TGTGCCAGCAGCTTAGACAGGGGCCCCGGGGAGCTGTTTTTT.

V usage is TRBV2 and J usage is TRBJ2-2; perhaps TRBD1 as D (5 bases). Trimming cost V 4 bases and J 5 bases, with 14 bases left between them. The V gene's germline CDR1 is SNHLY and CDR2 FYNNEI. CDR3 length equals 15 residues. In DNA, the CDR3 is TGTGCCAGCAGTGTTGAGAGTCAGGGTACCGGGGAGCTGTTTTTT. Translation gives CASSVESQGTGELFF.

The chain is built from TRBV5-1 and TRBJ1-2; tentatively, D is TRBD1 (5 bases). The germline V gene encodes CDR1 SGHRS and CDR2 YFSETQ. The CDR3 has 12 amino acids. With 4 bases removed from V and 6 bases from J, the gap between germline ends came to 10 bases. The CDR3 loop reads CASSGQGDGYTF. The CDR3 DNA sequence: TGCGCCAGCAGCGGGCAGGGAGATGGCTACACCTTC.

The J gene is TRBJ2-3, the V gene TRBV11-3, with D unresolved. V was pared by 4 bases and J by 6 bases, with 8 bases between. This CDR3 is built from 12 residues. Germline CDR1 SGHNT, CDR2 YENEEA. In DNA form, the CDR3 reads TGTGCCAGCAGCTCTACGAGGGATACGCAGTATTTT. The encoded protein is CASSSTRDTQYF.